Below are 14 T cell receptor beta chains sequenced from a single sample in a study of blood T cell repertoires in COVID-19 (dated by TCRdb to the early 2020s). The protocol used for the library was the immunoSEQ multiplex PCR assay. As stored in TCRdb, this immuneACCESS dataset retains in-frame rearrangements with V and J assigned. A fraction of the clones does not appear; measured against another copy, unresolved V genes explain less than half of the discrepancy, and the remainder lacks a known reason. The sample table contains about 160,000 clones; only one count was recorded for around 74% of them. About 3% of the sample is in the top ten clones. The source material was peripheral blood. These receptors were collected from a man in his 70s with acute or convalescent COVID-19.

The CDR3 DNA reads TGCGCCAGCAGCTTGGCGGCTCGGACAGGGCAAGAGACCCAGTACTTC. Its translation: CASSLAARTGQETQYF. The V call is TRBV5-1, the J call TRBJ2-5; 8 nucleotides line up with TRBD1. Germline lookup yields CDR1 SGHRS and CDR2 YFSETQ. The CDR3 is made up of 16 amino acids. The V segment lost 0 bases and the J segment 2 bases; nucleotides outside the gene matches: 6.

This sequence joins TRBV28 and TRBJ2-1, with 7 bases fitting TRBD1. Trimming cost V 5 bases and J 3 bases; bases outside gene matches: 4. CDR3 length: 14 residues. Germline CDR1 reads MDHEN; CDR2 reads SYDVKM. The CDR3 spells CASSVTGNYNEQFF. In DNA, the CDR3 is TGTGCCAGCAGTGTGACAGGGAACTACAATGAGCAGTTCTTC.

This clone came up a few times. The chain is built from TRBV27 and TRBJ2-7, with TRBD2 matching over 7 bases. Trimming took 3 bases from V and 3 from J; bases not matched to a gene: 5. Germline CDR1 MNHEY, CDR2 SMNVEV (reference sequence). The CDR3 covers 14 residues. CDR3: CASSFPSGDYEQYF. DNA for the CDR3: TGTGCCAGCAGTTTCCCCAGCGGGGACTACGAGCAGTACTTC.

V and J are TRBV19 and TRBJ2-7; tentatively, D is TRBD1 (5 bases). The V gene lost 8 bases and the J gene lost 4 bases, with 18 bases spanning the gap. This CDR3 has 14 residues. From germline, CDR1 is LNHDA and CDR2 SQIVND (reference sequence). The CDR3 nucleotides are TGTGCCAGTTCAGGGTCCGCGGCATCTTACGAGCAGTACTTC. Translated: CASSGSAASYEQYF.

Remarks on this clone: The junction differs from germline at one of its ends, possibly a read error. This chain joins TRBV7-9 and TRBJ2-7; 11 nucleotides line up with TRBD2. Per the germline V gene, CDR1 is SEHNR and CDR2 is FQNEAQ (reference sequence). The CDR3 loop spans 14 amino acids. CDR3 residues: CASSLAGGSYEQYF. The CDR3 region has the DNA TGTGCCAGCAGCCTAGCGGGGGGCTCCTACGAGCAGTACTTC.

Concerning this clone itself: This sample also contains other DNA sequences that code for the same CDR3. The chain uses TRBV10-3 and TRBJ2-3, with TRBD1 matching over 7 bases. V lost 0 bases, J lost 3 bases, and 0 bases stayed unmatched. The CDR3 totals 14 residues. The V gene's germline CDR1 is ENHRY and CDR2 SYGVKD. The DNA for the CDR3 is TGTGCCATCAGTGAGTCACAGGGGACAGATACGCAGTATTTT. It codes for CAISESQGTDTQYF.

The chain uses TRBV7-2 and TRBJ1-6; 7 positions match TRBD1. J lost 0 bases, V lost 1 base, and 6 bases had no gene match. CDR3 length: 18 amino acids. Germline V gene sequence: CDR1 SGHTA, CDR2 FQGNSA. CDR3 region: CASSLEPGQFSYNSPLHF. The CDR3 coding sequence is TGTGCCAGCAGCTTAGAACCGGGACAGTTCTCCTATAATTCACCCCTCCACTTT.

The chain links TRBV18 to TRBJ1-2; D call uncertain. The CDR3 is 13 amino acids. V was cut by 3 bases and J by 1 base, with 6 bases left in between. Germline V CDR1 and CDR2: KGHSH, LQKENI. The CDR3 sequence: CASSPRVNYGYTF. The CDR3 DNA reads TGTGCCAGCTCACCGCGGGTTAACTATGGCTACACCTTC.

As concerns this clone: At the DNA level, this CDR3 is encoded by other sequences in the same sample as well. V is TRBV6-5 and J is TRBJ1-1; possibly TRBD1 for D (5 bases). V lost 6 bases and J 1 base, leaving 9 bases between the germline ends. Germline V gene lookup returns CDR1 MNHEY and CDR2 SVGAGI. CDR3 length: 13 residues. In nucleotides, the CDR3 is TGTGCCAGCAGGGCGGACACGAACACTGAAGCTTTCTTT. It is translated as CASRADTNTEAFF.

The V call is TRBV7-8, the J call TRBJ1-3; D possibly corresponds to TRBD1 (6 bases). V was trimmed by 5 bases and J by 0 bases, leaving 14 bases between them. Per germline, CDR1 SGHVS and CDR2 FQNEAQ. The CDR3 sequence is 16 residues long. CDR3 in DNA: TGTGCCAGCAGCCCCAAGACAGGCTTCTCTGGAAACACCATATATTTT. It specifies CASSPKTGFSGNTIYF.

This clone has ten or more counts. V and J are TRBV27 and TRBJ1-4, with 7 bases aligning to TRBD1. Trimming took 3 bases from V and 8 from J; bases not matched to a gene: 9. The CDR3 spans 15 residues. CDR1 is MNHEY, CDR2 SMNVEV, per germline (reference sequence). CDR3 coding DNA: TGTGCCAGCAGTTTGACAACCAGGGGGACGGAAAAACTGTTTTTT. Protein product: CASSLTTRGTEKLFF.

The chain links TRBV5-1 to TRBJ1-1, with a tentative D call TRBD1 (6 bases). V was trimmed by 0 bases and J by 5 bases, leaving 8 bases between them. The CDR3 length is 13 residues. Looked up from germline, CDR1 is SGHRS and CDR2 is YFSETQ. CDR3 in amino acids: CASSLAGVTEAFF. The CDR3 bases are TGCGCCAGCAGCTTGGCAGGGGTAACTGAAGCTTTCTTT.

V and J are TRBV7-8 and TRBJ2-5; possible D gene TRBD1, 6 bases. The V end was cut by 1 base, the J end by 2 bases, with 11 bases between. From germline, CDR1 is SGHVS and CDR2 FQNEAQ. The CDR3 length is 15 residues. The CDR3 DNA follows: TGTGCCAGCAGCTTAGGGACAGTTACGCAAGAGACCCAGTACTTC. Protein sequence: CASSLGTVTQETQYF.

This clone has a single count. The chain combines TRBV27 with TRBJ2-7; TRBD1 might be the D (6 bases). Trimming pared 8 bases from V and 0 bases from J, leaving 8 bases between. Per the germline V gene, CDR1 is MNHEY and CDR2 is SMNVEV (reference sequence). The CDR3 covers 12 residues. Here the CDR3 DNA reads TGTGCCAGCGGGACACCCTCCTACGAGCAGTACTTC. This gives the protein CASGTPSYEQYF.